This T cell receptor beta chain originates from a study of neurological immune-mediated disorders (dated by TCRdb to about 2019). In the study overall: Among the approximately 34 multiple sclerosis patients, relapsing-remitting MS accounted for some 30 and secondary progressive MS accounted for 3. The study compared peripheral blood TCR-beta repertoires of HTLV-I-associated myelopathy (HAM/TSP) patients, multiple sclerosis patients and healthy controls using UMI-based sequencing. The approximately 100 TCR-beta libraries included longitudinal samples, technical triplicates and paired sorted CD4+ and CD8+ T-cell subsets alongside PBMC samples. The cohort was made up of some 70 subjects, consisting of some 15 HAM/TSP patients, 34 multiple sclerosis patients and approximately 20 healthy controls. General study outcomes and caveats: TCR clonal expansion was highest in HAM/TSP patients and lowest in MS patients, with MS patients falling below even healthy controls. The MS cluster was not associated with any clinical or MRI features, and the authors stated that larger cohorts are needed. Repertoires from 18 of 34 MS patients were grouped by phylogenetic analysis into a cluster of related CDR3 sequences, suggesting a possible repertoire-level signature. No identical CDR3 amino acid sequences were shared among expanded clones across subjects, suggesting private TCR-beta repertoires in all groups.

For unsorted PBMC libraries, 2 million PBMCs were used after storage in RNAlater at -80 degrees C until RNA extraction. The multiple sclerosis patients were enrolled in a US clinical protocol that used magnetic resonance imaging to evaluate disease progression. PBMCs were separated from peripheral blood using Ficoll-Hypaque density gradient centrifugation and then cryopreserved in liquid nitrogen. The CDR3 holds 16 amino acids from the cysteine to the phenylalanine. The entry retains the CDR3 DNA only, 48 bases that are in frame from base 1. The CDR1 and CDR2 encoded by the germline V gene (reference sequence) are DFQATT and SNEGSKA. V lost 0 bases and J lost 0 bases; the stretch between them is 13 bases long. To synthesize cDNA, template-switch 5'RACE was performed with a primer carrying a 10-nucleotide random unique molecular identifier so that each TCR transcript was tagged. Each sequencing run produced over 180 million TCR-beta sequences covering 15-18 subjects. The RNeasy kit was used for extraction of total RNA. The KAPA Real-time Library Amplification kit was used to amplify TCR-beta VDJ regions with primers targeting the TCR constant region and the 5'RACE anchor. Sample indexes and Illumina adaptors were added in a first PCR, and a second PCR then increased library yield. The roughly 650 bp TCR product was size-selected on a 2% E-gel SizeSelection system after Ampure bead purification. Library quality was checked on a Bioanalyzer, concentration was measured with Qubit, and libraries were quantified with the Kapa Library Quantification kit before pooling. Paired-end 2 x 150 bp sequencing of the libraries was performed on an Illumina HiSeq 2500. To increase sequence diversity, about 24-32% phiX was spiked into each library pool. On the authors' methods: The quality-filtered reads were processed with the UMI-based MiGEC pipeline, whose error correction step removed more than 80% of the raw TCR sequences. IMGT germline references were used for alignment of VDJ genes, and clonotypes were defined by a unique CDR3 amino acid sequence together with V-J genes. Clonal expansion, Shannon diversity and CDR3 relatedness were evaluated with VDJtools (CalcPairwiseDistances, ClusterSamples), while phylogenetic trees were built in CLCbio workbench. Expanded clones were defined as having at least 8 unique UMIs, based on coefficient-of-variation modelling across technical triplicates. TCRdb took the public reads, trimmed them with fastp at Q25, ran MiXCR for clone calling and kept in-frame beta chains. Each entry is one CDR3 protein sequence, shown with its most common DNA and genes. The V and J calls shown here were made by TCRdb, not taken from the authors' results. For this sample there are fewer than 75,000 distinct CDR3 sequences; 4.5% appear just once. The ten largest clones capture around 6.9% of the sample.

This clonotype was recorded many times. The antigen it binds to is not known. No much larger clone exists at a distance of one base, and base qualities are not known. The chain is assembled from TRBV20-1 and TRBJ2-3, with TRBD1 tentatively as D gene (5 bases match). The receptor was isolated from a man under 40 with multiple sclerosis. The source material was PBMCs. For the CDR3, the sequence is CSARDRQLTSTDTQYF. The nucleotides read TGCAGTGCTAGAGATCGACAGCTAACGAGCACAGATACGCAGTATTTT.